This record concerns one T cell receptor beta chain sequence. Just one base apart from a much larger clone, this may be a read error. This specimen comes from a study of identical twins' blood T cells. TCRdb fed the 5' RACE reads into MiXCR, producing one record per CDR3 protein. This table has hundreds of thousands of distinct CDR3 sequences, roughly 30% appearing once. From germline, CDR1 is DFQATT and CDR2 SNEGSKA (reference sequence). The CDR3 is 14 residues long. Between the trimmed V and J ends, which lost 5 bases and 0 bases, there was a span of 14 bases. Sequences were obtained from PBMCs. The V and J genes are TRBV20-1 and TRBJ2-7; no clear D gene. This receptor was identified in a woman aged 18 to 55 in good health. CDR3 in DNA: TGCAGTGCTCTAACTCTAGATAGCTCCTACGAGCAGTACTTC. Translation gives CSALTLDSSYEQYF.